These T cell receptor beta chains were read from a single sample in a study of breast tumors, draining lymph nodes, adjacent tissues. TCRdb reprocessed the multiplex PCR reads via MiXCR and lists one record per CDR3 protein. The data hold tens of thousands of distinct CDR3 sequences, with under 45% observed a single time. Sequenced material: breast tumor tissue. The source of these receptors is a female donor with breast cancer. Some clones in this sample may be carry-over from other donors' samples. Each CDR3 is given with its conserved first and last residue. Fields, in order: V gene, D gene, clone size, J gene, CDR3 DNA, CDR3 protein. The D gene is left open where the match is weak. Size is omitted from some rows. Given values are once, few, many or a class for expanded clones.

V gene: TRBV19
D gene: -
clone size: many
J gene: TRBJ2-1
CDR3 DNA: TGTGCCAGTAGTACCCAACAGGGGGGGGATGAGCAGTTCTTC
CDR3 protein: CASSTQQGGDEQFF

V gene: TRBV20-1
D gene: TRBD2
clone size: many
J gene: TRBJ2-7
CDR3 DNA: TGCAGTGCTAGAGGGGCGACTAGCGGGGCAACCTACGAGCAGTACTTC
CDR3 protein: CSARGATSGATYEQYF

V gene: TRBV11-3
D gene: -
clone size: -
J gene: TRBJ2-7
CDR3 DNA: TGTGCCAGCAGCCTGGTTGGGGGGGCCGACGGGCAGTACTTC
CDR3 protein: CASSLVGGADGQYF

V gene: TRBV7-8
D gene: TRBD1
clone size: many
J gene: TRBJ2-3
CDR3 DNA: TGTGCCAGCAGCCAGGGGACAGTTAAACGCACAGATACGCAGTATTTT
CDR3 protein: CASSQGTVKRTDTQYF

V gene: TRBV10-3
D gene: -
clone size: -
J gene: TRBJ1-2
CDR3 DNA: TGTGCCACCGTGGCCGATACCCACTATGGCTACACCTTC
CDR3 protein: CATVADTHYGYTF

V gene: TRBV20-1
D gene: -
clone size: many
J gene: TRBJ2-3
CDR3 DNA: TGCAGTGCTAGAGATCGATCGGGAGTGGGAGATACGCAGTATTTT
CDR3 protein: CSARDRSGVGDTQYF

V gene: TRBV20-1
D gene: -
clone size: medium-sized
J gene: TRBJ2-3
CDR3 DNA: TGCAGTGCTCCTCATAACAGCGGTAGTAGCGCAGATACGCAGTATTTT
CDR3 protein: CSAPHNSGSSADTQYF

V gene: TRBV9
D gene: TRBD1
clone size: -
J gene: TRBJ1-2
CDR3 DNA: TGTGCCAGCAGCCCGGCAGGGACAGGGGGCTACACCTTC
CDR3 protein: CASSPAGTGGYTF

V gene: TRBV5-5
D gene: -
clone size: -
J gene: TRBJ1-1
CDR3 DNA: TGTGCCAGCAGCTTAAACAGTGGGGTCACTGAAGCTTTCTTT
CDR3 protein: CASSLNSGVTEAFF

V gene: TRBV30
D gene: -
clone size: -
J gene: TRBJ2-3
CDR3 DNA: TGTGCCTGGACGGGCGTAACAGATACGCAGTATTTT
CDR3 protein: CAWTGVTDTQYF

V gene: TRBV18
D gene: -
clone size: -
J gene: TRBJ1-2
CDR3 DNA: TGTGCCAGCTCCAGGGGCACGGCGGCTTACTATGGCCACACCTTC
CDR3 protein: CASSRGTAAYYGHTF

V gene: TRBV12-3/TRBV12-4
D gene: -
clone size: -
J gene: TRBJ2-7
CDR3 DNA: TGTGCCAGCAGTTTTCGGGGTGATGTGGGCCACGAGCAGTACTTC
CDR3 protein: CASSFRGDVGHEQYF

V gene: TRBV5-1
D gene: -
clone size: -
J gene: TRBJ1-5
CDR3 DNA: TGCGCCAGCAGCTTGGAGTTACTAGACACGCAGCATTTT
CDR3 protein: CASSLELLDTQHF

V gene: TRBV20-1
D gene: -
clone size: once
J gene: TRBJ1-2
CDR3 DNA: TGCAGTGCTAGAGGGGCGGGGGAAATCTATGGCTACACCTTC
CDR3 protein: CSARGAGEIYGYTF

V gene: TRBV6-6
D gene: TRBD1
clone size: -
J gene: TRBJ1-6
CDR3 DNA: TGTGCCGGCAGCCGCCCTGGACAGGAGAATTCACCCCTCCACTTT
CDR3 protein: CAGSRPGQENSPLHF

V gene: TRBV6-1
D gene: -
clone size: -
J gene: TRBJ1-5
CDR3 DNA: TGTGCCAGCAGTCAAGCGCTGAAAGGGAGCAATAGCAATCAGCCCCAGCATTTT
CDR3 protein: CASSQALKGSNSNQPQHF

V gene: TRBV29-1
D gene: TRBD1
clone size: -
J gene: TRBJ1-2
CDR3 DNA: TGCAGCGTTGAGCAGGGGGAAATCTATGGCTACACCTTC
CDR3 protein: CSVEQGEIYGYTF

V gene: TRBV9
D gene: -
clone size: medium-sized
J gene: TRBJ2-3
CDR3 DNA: TGTGCCAGCAGCGCCCAGGCAGATACGCAGTATTTT
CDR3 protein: CASSAQADTQYF

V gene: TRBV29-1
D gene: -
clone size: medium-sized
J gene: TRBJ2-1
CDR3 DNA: TGCAGCTTTCGACGAGGAGGTGAGCAGTTCTTC
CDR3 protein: CSFRRGGEQFF

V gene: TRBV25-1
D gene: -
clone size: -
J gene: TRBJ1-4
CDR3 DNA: TGTGCCAGCAGGGGACCGCAGGGGGAAAAACTGTTTTTT
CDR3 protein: CASRGPQGEKLFF

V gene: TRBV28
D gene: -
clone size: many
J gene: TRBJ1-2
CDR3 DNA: TGTGCCAGCGTTGCCGCAGGGCATGGCTACACCTTC
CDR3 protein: CASVAAGHGYTF

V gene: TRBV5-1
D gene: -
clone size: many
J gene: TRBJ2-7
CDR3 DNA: TGCGCCAGCAGCCCTCGGACAGCCTACGAGCAGTACTTC
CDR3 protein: CASSPRTAYEQYF

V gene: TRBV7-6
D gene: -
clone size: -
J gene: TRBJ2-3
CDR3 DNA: -
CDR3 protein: CASSLRTGNTEAFFGQGTDTQYF

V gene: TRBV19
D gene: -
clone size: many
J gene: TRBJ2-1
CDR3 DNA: TGTGCCACCTCGGGTGTGGCTAGCAGCAATGAGCAGTTCTTC
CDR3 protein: CATSGVASSNEQFF

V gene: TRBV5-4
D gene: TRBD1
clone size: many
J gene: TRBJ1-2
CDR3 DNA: TGTGCCAGCAGCGAAACACAGGGGCCCTGGGGCTACACCTTC
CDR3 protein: CASSETQGPWGYTF

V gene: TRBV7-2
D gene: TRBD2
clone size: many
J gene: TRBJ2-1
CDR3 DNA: TGTGCCAGCAGCTTAGACCGACTAGCGAACGGACATGAGCAGTTCTTC
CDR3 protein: CASSLDRLANGHEQFF

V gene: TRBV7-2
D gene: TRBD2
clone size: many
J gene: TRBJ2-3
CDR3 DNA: TGTGCCAGCAGCCCCGGGAGGGTAGCGGGTGGTTCCACAGATACGCAGTATTTT
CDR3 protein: CASSPGRVAGGSTDTQYF

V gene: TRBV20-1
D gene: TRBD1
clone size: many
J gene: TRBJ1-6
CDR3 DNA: TGCAGTGCTAAGACAGGGGAAGGGTCACCCCTCCACTTT
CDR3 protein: CSAKTGEGSPLHF

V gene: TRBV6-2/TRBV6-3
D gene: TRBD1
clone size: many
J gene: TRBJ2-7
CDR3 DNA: TGTGCCAGCAGGGCGCCAGGGGGCGCGGTCAACGAGCAGTACTTC
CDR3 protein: CASRAPGGAVNEQYF

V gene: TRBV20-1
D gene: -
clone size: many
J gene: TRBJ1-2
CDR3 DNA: TGCAGTGCTAGGGGCCCGACGAATTATGGCTGCACCTTC
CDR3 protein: CSARGPTNYGCTF

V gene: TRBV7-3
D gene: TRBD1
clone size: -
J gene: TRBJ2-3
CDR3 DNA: TGTGCCAGCAGCAGATTGGGACAGGGCTTAGATACGCAGTATTTT
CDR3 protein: CASSRLGQGLDTQYF

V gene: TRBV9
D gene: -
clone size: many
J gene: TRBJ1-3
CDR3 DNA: TGTGCCAGCAGCCCCCAAGGCTTGGCGAACTCTGGAAACACCATATATTTT
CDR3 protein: CASSPQGLANSGNTIYF

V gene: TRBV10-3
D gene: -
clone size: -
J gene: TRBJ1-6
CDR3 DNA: -
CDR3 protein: CAISGKREGLLMSSSSGSLHF

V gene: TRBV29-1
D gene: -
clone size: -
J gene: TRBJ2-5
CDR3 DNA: TGCAGCACAACCAACCAAGAGACCCAGTACTTC
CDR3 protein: CSTTNQETQYF

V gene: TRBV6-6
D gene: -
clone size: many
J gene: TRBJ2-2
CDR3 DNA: TGTGCCAGCAGTTACACATCAGGGGAGCTGTTTTTT
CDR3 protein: CASSYTSGELFF

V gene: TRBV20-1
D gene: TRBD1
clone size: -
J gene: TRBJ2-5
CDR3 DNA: TGCAGTGCTAGAGGAACCCAGGGGGATCAAGAGACCCAGTACTTC
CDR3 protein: CSARGTQGDQETQYF

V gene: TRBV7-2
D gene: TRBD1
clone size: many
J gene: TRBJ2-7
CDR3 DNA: TGTGCCAGCAGTCGGACAGGGGATAGCTACGAGCAGTACTTC
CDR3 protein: CASSRTGDSYEQYF

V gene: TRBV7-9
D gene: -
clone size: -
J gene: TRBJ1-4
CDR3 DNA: TGTGCCAGCAACAACAGGGACGGTAATGAAAAACTGTTTTTT
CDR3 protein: CASNNRDGNEKLFF

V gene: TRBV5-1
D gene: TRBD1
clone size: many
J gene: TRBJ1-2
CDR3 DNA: TGCGCCAGCACGAAAGGGGACAGTGGTAACTATGGCTACACCTTC
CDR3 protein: CASTKGDSGNYGYTF

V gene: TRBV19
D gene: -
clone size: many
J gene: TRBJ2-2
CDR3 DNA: TGTGCCAGTAGTAGTAACCCCGGGAACACCGGGGAGCTGTTTTTT
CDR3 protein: CASSSNPGNTGELFF

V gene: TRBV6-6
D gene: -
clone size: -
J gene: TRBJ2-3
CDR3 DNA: TGTGCCAGCAGTCCAGGCCGGGGCGGAGTCACGGATACGCAGTATTTT
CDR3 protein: CASSPGRGGVTDTQYF

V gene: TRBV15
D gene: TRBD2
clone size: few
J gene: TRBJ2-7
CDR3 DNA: TGTGCCACCAGCAGAGGGGCGGGGGGACCCTACGAGCAGTACTTC
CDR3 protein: CATSRGAGGPYEQYF

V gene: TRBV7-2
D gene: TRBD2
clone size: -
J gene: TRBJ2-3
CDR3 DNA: TGTGCCAGCAGCTTAGATAGACTAGCGGGAGCAGATACGCAGTATTTT
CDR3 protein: CASSLDRLAGADTQYF

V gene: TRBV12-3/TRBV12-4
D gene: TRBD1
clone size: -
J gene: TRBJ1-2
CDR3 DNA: TGTGCCAGCAGTACCGCTATGGGAGGGGGCTATGACTACACCTTC
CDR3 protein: CASSTAMGGGYDYTF

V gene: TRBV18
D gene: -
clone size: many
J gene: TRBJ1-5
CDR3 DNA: TGTGCCAGCTCACCGGCGGAGGGTCAGCCCCAGCATTTT
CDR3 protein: CASSPAEGQPQHF

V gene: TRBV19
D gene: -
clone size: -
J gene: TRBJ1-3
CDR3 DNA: TGCGCCAGTAGTGCCGGTGGGCTCGCAGGAAGCACCATATATTTT
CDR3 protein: CASSAGGLAGSTIYF

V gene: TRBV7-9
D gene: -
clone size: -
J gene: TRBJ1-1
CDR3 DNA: TGTGCCAGCAGCTTAGGGGCGACAGTGAACACTGAAGCTTTCTTT
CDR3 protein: CASSLGATVNTEAFF